This T cell receptor (beta chain) was recorded in a study of beta chain features in type 1 diabetes. Overall study findings and caveats: VDJ junctions in type 1 diabetes patients carried more deletions and fewer insertions. When cDNA is sequenced, cells with high TCR expression could be over-represented. Shorter TCRB CDR3s, moderately but significantly so, marked every one of the four CD4+ subsets in Type 1 diabetes patients.

In regard to this clone: The antigen is undetermined.

Expressed TCRB transcripts were sequenced because the entire RNA isolate underwent reverse transcription. Profiling relied on immunoSEQ multiplex PCR, and the TCRdb table lists in-frame clones only, not all of them. The sample yields some 660,000 clones, 11% to 15% seen once. Sorting based on CD45RO/CCR7/CD25/CD127/CD95/CD27 separated CD4+ naive, central memory, regulatory and stem cell-like memory cells. The CDR3 contains 16 residues. Germline V gene sequence: CDR1 SGHRS, CDR2 YFSETQ. V lost 2 bases and J lost 3; bases outside the gene matches: 6. This rearrangement joins TRBV5-1 to TRBJ2-2; TRBD1 matches 8 bases. This receptor was taken from a man aged 18 to 35 with type 1 diabetes. The sample was naive CD4+ T cells from blood. The CDR3 region has the DNA TGCGCCAGCAGCTTCCAAGGACAGGGAGACACCGGGGAGCTGTTTTTT. This gives the protein CASSFQGQGDTGELFF.